The TCR beta chain described here comes from a study of blood T cell repertoires in COVID-19. Turning to the study itself: Material from acute and convalescent COVID-19 was sourced from the United States, Italy and Spain. PBMCs, B-cell-depleted T cells, or T cells provided the cDNA or gDNA that made up the material.

In the source study's methods: Quantification of nucleated cells was approximated via reference gene primer amplification. Using immunoSEQ multiplex PCR, the repertoire was profiled, and TCRdb retains in-frame clones only, with some absent. V, J and clone size were drawn from that table, and D and trimming were deduced from the DNA. The sample shows around 150,000 clones, about 80% of them seen only once. CDR1 and CDR2 from the germline V gene are MNHEY and SVGAGI. The CDR3 is 13 residues long. After removal of 11 bases from V and 4 bases from J, the junction contained 7 bases not matched to a gene. The sequence was obtained from a woman aged 80 or over with acute or convalescent COVID-19. The chain employs TRBV6-5 and TRBJ2-1; 8 positions agree with TRBD1. The sample consisted of peripheral blood. The CDR3, as DNA: TGTGCCTCGCACGGACAGGGTTACAATGAGCAGTTCTTC. This translates into CASHGQGYNEQFF.